Sequencing of this TCR beta chain was carried out in a study of PD-L1 blockade in urothelial cancer. For the study at large: Analyses were performed on blood at 3 weeks after treatment start (the second dose) and at 6 weeks. T cells numbered a median of about 150,000 in the blood samples.

Regarding time point: pretreatment peripheral blood. Patients had locally advanced or metastatic urothelial carcinoma. Regarding the study as a whole: More expansion of tumor-associated blood clones, seen at 3 weeks, marked durable-benefit patients.

Generated by immunoSEQ multiplex PCR, the TCRdb table keeps only in-frame clones and is missing some. The sample records 70,000 to 75,000 clones, 90% being singletons. For this clone: Antigen specificity is unknown.

Per germline, CDR1 LNHDA and CDR2 SQIVND (reference sequence). Trimming took 5 bases from V and 6 from J; bases not matched to a gene: 8. CDR3 length: 16 amino acids. Sequences were derived from PBMCs, sampled around atezolizumab (anti-PD-L1) treatment. This TCR came from a man aged 65 to 79 with urothelial cancer. The chain is built from TRBV19 and TRBJ1-5; 12 bases agree with TRBD1. CDR3 protein: CASSPGDRGRGQPQHF. The CDR3 DNA is TGTGCCAGTAGTCCGGGGGACAGGGGGCGCGGTCAGCCCCAGCATTTT.